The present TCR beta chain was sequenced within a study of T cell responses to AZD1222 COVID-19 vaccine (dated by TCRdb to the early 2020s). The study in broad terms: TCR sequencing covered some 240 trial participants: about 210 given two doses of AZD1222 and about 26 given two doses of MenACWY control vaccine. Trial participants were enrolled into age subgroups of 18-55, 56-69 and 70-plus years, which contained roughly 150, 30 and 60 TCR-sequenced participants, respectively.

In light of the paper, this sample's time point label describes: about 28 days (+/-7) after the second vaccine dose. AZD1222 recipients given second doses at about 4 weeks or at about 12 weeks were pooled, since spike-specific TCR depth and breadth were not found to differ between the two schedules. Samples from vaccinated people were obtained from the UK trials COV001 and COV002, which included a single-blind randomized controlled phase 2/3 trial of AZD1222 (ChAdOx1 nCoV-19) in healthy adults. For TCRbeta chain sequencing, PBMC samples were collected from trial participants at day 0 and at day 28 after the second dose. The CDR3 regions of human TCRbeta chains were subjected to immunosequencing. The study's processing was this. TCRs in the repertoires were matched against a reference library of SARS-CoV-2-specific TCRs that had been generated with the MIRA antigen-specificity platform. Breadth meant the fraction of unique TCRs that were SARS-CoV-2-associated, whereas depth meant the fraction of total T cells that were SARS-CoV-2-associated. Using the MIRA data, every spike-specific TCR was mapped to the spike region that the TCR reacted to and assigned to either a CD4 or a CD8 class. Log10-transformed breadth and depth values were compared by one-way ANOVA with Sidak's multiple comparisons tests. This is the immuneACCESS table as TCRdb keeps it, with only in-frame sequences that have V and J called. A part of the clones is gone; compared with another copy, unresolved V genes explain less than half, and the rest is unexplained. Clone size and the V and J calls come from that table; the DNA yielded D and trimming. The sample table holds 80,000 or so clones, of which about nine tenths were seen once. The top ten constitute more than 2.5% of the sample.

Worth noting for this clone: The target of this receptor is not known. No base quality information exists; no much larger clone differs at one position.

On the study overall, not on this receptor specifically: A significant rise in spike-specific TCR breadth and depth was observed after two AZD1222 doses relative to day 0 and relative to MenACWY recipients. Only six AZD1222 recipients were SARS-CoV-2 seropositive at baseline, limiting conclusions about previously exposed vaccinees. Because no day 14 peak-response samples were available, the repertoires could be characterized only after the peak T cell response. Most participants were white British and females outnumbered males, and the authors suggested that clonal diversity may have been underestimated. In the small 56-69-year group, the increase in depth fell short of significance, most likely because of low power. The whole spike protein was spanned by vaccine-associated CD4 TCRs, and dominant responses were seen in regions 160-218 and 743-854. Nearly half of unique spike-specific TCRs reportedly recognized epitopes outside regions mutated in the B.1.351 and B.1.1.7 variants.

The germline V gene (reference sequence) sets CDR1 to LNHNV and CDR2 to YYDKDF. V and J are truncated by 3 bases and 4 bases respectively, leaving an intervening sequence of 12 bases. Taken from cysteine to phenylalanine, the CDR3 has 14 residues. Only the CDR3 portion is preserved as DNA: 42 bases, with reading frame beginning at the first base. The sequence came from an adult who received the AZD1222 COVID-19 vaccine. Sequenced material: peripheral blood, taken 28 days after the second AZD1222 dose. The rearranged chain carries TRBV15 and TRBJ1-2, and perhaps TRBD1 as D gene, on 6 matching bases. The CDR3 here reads CATSRVTGSYGYTF. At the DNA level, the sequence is TGTGCCACCAGCAGGGTGACAGGTTCCTATGGCTACACCTTC.